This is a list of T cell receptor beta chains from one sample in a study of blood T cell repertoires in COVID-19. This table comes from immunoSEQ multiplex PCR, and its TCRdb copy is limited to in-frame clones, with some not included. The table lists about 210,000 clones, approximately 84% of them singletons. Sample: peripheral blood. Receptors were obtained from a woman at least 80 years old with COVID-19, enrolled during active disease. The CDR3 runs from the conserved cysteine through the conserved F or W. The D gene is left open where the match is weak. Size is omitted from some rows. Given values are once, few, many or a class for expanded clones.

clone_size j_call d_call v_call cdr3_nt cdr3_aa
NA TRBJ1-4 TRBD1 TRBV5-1 TGCGCCAGCAGCTTGGGGGACAGGGTAAACGAAAAACTGTTTTTT CASSLGDRVNEKLFF
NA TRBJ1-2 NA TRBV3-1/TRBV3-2 TGTGCCAGCAGCCAAGCCCAGCCAGGTGGCTACACCTTC CASSQAQPGGYTF
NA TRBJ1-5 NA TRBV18 TGTGCCAGCTCACCCGCCAAGTCGGGGGTCGGTCAGCCCCAGCATTTT CASSPAKSGVGQPQHF
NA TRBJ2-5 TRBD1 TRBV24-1 TGTGCCACCAGTGATGCCCGCGGGACAGGGAGGACCCAGTACTTC CATSDARGTGRTQYF
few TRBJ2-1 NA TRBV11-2 TGTGCCAGCAGCTCAGTCCCGGGTCCCAATGAGCAGTTCTTC CASSSVPGPNEQFF
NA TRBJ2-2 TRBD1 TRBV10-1 TGCGCCAGCAGCCGAATCCGGGACAGGGTCTCCGGGGAGCTGTTTTTT CASSRIRDRVSGELFF
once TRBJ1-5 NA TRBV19 TGTGCCAGTAGTGGCCCCGGGACATTTATTAGCAATCAGCCCCAGCATTTT CASSGPGTFISNQPQHF
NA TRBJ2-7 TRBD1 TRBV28 TGTGCCAGCAGTTTACCGGACAGGGGTTTGTACTTC CASSLPDRGLYF
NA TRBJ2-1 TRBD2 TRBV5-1 TGCGCCAGCAGCCCTCTGGGGGGGCTACTAGCGGGGGTCGTGAATGAGCAGTTCTTC CASSPLGGLLAGVVNEQFF
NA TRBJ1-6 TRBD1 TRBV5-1 TGCGCCAGCAGCTTGTATTCCGGGACAGCGACGTACTCACCCCTCCACTTT CASSLYSGTATYSPLHF
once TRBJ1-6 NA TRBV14 TGTGCCAGCAGCCAGTCCCCCCGGGGAAGGACACCCCTCCACTTT CASSQSPRGRTPLHF
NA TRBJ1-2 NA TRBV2 TGTGCCAGCAGTGAAGGGGCCTCCCTTAACTATGGCTACACCTTC CASSEGASLNYGYTF
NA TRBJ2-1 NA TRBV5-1 TGCGCCAGCAGCCCGGGGACTAATGAGCAGTTCTTC CASSPGTNEQFF
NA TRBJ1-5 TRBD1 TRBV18 TGTGCCAGCTCACCGACCCCGGGACAGAGCAATCAGCCCCAGCATTTT CASSPTPGQSNQPQHF
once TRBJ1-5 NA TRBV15 TGTGCCACCAGCAGAGATTCAGGGAGGAATCAGCCCCAGCATTTT CATSRDSGRNQPQHF
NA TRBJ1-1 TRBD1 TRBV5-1 TGCGCCAGCAGCCGGACAGGGGCGAACACTGAAGCTTTCTTT CASSRTGANTEAFF
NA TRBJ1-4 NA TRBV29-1 TGCAGCGTCGCGTGGGACTCAAGTAATGAAAAACTGTTTTTT CSVAWDSSNEKLFF
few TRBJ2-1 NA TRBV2 TGTGCCAGCGATGGCCGGGGGGAGCAGTTCTTC CASDGRGEQFF
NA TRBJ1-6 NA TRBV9 TGTGCCAGCAGCGTAGGTTCTGGAGGGTCGGGGCCACCCCTCCACTTT CASSVGSGGSGPPLHF
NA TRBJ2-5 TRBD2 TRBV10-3 TGTGCCATCAGTGATCTTTTGGCTAGCGGGAAAGGAGAGACCCAGTACTTC CAISDLLASGKGETQYF
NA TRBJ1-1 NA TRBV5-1 TGCGCCAGCAGCTTGGAAGAGTTGAACACTGAAGCTTTCTTT CASSLEELNTEAFF
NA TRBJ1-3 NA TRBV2 TGTGCCAGCAGTGGGATGGAGGGGAGCACCATATATTTT CASSGMEGSTIYF
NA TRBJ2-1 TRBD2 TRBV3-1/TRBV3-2 TGTGCCAGCAGCCAGGAAGGACTAGCCTACAATGAGCAGTTCTTC CASSQEGLAYNEQFF
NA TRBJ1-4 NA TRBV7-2 TGTGCCAGCAGCTTATACCGAGTTGGGCAGGGGCGGAATGAAAAACTGTTTTTT CASSLYRVGQGRNEKLFF
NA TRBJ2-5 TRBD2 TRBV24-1 TGTGCCACCAGCCCCACTGGGCTAGCGGCCCAAGAGACCCAGTACTTC CATSPTGLAAQETQYF
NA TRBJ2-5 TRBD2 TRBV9 TGTGCCAGCAGCGTAGGGTCTAGCGGGGGCCAAGAGACCCAGTACTTC CASSVGSSGGQETQYF
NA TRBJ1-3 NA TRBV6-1 TGTGCCAGCAGTGAAGGTGGACTCGCGGGAAACACCATATATTTT CASSEGGLAGNTIYF
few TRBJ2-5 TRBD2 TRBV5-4 TGTGCCAGCAGCTCTAGCGGGGGTATCCAAGAGACCCAGTACTTC CASSSSGGIQETQYF
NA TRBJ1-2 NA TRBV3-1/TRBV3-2 TGTGCCAGCAGCCACCTCGAGACAGCGGGGGATGGCTACACCTTC CASSHLETAGDGYTF
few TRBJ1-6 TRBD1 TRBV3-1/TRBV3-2 TGTGCCAGCAGCCAAGACCGACAGGGATGGACACCCCTCCACTTT CASSQDRQGWTPLHF
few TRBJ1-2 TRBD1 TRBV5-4 TGTGCCAGCAGCTTAGCGACAGGGACCTACTATGGCTACACCTTC CASSLATGTYYGYTF
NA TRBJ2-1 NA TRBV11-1 TGTGCCAGCAGCTCACAGGGCTATGAGCAGTTCTTC CASSSQGYEQFF
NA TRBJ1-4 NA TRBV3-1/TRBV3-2 TGTGCCAGCAGCCAAAACCAGAACAGGCCCGGTAATGAAAAACTGTTTTTT CASSQNQNRPGNEKLFF
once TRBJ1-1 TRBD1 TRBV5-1 TGCGCCAGCAGCGGCTCGACAGGGGACCTCACTGAAGCTTTCTTT CASSGSTGDLTEAFF
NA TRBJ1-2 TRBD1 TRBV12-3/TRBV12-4 TGTGCCACGCAAAAGACAGGGGGCTATGGCTACACCTTC CATQKTGGYGYTF
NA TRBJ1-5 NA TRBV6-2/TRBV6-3 TGTGCCAGCAGTTACGGGGACCCAGGGGCGATGGGCAATCAGCCCCAGCATTTT CASSYGDPGAMGNQPQHF
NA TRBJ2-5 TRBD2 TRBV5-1 TGCGCCAGCAGAGTAGCGGGGGGCCAAGAGACCCAGTACTTC CASRVAGGQETQYF
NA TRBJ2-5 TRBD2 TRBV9 TGTGCCAGCAGCGTAGGATTAGCGGGAGTCATGGAGACCCAGTACTTC CASSVGLAGVMETQYF
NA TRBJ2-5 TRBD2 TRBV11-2 TGTGCCAGCAGTCGTGGGGTAGCGGGAGGCCGGGAGACCCAGTACTTC CASSRGVAGGRETQYF
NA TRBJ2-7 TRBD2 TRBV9 TGTGCCAGCAGCGTAGCGGCTAGCGGGAGGATCGAGCAGTACTTC CASSVAASGRIEQYF
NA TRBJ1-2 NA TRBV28 TGTGCCAGCAGTATTACAGGGTATGGCTACACCTTC CASSITGYGYTF
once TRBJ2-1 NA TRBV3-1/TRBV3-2 TGTGCCAGCAGCCAATATGTTGAGCAGTTCTTC CASSQYVEQFF
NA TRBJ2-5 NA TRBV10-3 TGTGCCATCAGCGCCGGGACTGTACAAGAGACCCAGTACTTC CAISAGTVQETQYF
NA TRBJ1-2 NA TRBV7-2 TGTGCCAGCAGCTCCCCGTCGGCGGGCGCGGTATATGGCTACACCTTC CASSSPSAGAVYGYTF
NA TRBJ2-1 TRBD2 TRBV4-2 TGTGCCAGCAGCCAAGATCCTTGGGCTAGCGGGATTCGAAGCGATGAGCAGTTCTTC CASSQDPWASGIRSDEQFF
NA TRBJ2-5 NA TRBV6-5 TGTGCCAGCAGTTACTCTCGGGATGTGAAGACCCAGTACTTC CASSYSRDVKTQYF